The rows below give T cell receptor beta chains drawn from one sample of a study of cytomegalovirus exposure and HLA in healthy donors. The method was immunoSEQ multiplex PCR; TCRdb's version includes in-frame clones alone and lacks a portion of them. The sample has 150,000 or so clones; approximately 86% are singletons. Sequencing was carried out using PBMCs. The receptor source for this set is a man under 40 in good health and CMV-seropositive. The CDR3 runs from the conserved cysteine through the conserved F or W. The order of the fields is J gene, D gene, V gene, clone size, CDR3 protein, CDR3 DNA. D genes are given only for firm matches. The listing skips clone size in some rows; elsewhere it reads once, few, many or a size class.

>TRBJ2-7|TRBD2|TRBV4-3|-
CASSQEFGGGSYEQYF
TGCGCCAGCAGCCAAGAGTTCGGCGGGGGCTCCTACGAGCAGTACTTC
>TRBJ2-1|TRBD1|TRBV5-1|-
CASSPRTGPYNEQFF
TGCGCCAGCAGCCCCCGGACAGGGCCCTACAATGAGCAGTTCTTC
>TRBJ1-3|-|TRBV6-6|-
CASKTPGQSGNTIYF
TGTGCCAGCAAGACCCCAGGGCAATCTGGAAACACCATATATTTT
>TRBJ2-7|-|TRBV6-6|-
CASSYGLGAYEQYF
TGTGCCAGCAGTTACGGCCTAGGGGCCTACGAGCAGTACTTC
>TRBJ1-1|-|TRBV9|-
CASSVEPGFTEAFF
TGTGCCAGCAGCGTAGAACCGGGGTTCACTGAAGCTTTCTTT
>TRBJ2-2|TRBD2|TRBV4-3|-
CASSQDQAGAPGELFF
TGCGCCAGCAGCCAAGATCAAGCGGGGGCCCCCGGGGAGCTGTTTTTT
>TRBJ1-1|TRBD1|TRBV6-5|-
CASSRGQGEAFF
TGTGCCAGCAGCCGAGGACAGGGCGAAGCTTTCTTT
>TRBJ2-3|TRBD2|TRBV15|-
CATSRSSGTSVRTDTQYF
TGTGCCACCAGCAGATCATCCGGGACTAGCGTCCGCACAGATACGCAGTATTTT
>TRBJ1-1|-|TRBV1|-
CTSSQGVTGARDGTEAFF
TGCACCAGCAGCCAAGGGGTGACAGGGGCCAGGGATGGCACTGAAGCTTTCTTT
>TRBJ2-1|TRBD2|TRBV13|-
CASSRGGSYNEQFF
TGTGCCAGCAGCCGGGGGGGTTCCTACAATGAGCAGTTCTTC
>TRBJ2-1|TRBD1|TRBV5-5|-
CATRMGAGGNDNEQFF
TGTGCCACCAGGATGGGGGCAGGGGGCAATGACAATGAGCAGTTCTTC
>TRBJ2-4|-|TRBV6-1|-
CASSGGAGWDIQYF
TGTGCCAGCAGCGGAGGGGCGGGGTGGGACATTCAGTACTTC
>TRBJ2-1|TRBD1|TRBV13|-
CASTGTAVSYNEQFF
TGTGCCAGCACGGGGACAGCCGTTTCCTACAATGAGCAGTTCTTC
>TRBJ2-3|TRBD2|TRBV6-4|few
CASSSSGGSTDTQYF
TGTGCCAGCAGTTCCAGCGGGGGGAGCACAGATACGCAGTATTTT
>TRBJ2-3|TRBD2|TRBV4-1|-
CASSQKAGTSGGATSDTQYF
TGCGCCAGCAGCCAGAAGGCGGGGACTAGCGGGGGGGCTACTTCTGATACGCAGTATTTT
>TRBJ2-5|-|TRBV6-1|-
CASTRSLQETQYF
TGTGCCAGCACGAGGTCCCTCCAAGAGACCCAGTACTTC
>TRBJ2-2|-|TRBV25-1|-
CASSELPGTGELFF
TGTGCCAGCAGTGAGTTACCAGGCACCGGGGAGCTGTTTTTT
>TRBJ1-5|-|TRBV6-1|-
CASSTVNRAQPQHF
TGTGCCAGCAGCACCGTTAACAGGGCCCAGCCCCAGCATTTT
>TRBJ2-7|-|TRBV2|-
CASRDGTLTYEQYF
TGTGCCAGCAGGGACGGGACATTAACCTACGAGCAGTACTTC
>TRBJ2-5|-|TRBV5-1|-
CASSLASETQYF
TGCGCCAGCAGCTTGGCCTCAGAGACCCAGTACTTC
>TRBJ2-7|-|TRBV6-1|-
CASREYEQYF
TGTGCCAGCAGGGAGTACGAGCAGTACTTC
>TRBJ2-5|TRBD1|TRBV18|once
CASSNPGGPRETQYF
TGTGCCAGCTCAAATCCAGGGGGCCCCCGAGAGACCCAGTACTTC
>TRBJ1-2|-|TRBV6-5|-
CASSSSRQLVRRYTF
TGTGCCAGCTCCTCCTCGAGGCAGTTGGTCCGTCGCTACACCTTC
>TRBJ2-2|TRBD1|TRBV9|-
CASRRTGDGTGELFF
TGTGCCAGCAGGCGAACAGGGGATGGGACCGGGGAGCTGTTTTTT
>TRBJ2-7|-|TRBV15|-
CATSNRVGPYEQYF
TGTGCCACCAGCAACAGGGTGGGCCCTTACGAGCAGTACTTC
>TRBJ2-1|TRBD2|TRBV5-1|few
CASELAGGPGYNEQFF
TGCGCCAGCGAGCTAGCGGGGGGGCCTGGCTACAATGAGCAGTTCTTC
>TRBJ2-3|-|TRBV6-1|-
CASNRLTSTDTQYF
TGTGCCAGCAATAGGTTGACTAGCACAGATACGCAGTATTTT
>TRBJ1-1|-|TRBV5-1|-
CASSWHGKTGNTEAFF
TGCGCCAGCAGCTGGCACGGCAAGACAGGGAACACTGAAGCTTTCTTT
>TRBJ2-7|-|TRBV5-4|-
CASSLAAAGRGGEQYF
TGTGCCAGCAGCTTGGCCGCGGCCGGGCGGGGCGGCGAGCAGTACTTC
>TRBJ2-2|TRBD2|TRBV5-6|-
CASSLAGGRIGELFF
TGTGCCAGCAGCCTAGCGGGGGGGCGAATCGGGGAGCTGTTTTTT
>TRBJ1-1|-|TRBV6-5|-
CASSRDLGREAFF
TGTGCCAGCAGTAGAGACCTGGGCAGGGAAGCTTTCTTT
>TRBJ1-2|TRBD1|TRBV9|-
CASSPSGTGDGYTF
TGTGCCAGCAGCCCTTCCGGGACAGGGGACGGCTACACCTTC
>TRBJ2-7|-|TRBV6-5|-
CASSYFGSSSYEQYF
TGTGCCAGCAGTTACTTTGGTTCCAGCTCCTACGAGCAGTACTTC
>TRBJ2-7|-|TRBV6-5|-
CASSYSRQSSSYEQYF
TGTGCCAGCAGTTACTCGAGGCAGTCTAGCTCCTACGAGCAGTACTTC
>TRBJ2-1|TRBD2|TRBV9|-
CASSLPGLAYNEQFF
TGTGCCAGCAGCCTCCCGGGACTAGCGTACAATGAGCAGTTCTTC
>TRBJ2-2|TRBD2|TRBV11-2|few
CASSFRLAGGGGTGELFF
TGTGCCAGCAGCTTTCGACTAGCGGGGGGCGGGGGCACCGGGGAGCTGTTTTTT
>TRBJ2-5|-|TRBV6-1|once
CASGVGGKETQYF
TGTGCCAGCGGTGTGGGCGGGAAAGAGACCCAGTACTTC